This T cell receptor beta chain came from a study of graft-versus-host responses after intestinal transplantation. Across the study: All recipients were transplanted with multivisceral, liver-intestinal, or isolated intestinal grafts. General study points: Peak GvH clone levels in circulation were associated with early post-transplant HvG declines.

This clone was recorded a few times. Its antigen is still unknown. This CDR3 has 13 amino acids. Trimming shortened V by 2 bases and J by 8 bases, and 12 bases separated the two germline ends. CDR1 is MGHRA, CDR2 YSYEKL, per germline. Method: immunoSEQ multiplex PCR; TCRdb's copy keeps in-frame clones and lacks some. The sample lists roughly 97,000 clones; roughly 90% were seen once. Source: PBMCs, taken 450 to 460 days after intestinal transplant. The gene calls are TRBV4-1 and TRBJ1-1; D possibly corresponds to TRBD1 (6 bases). This TCR was recovered from a human patient who received an intestinal transplant, so some T cells may come from the graft donor. The CDR3 DNA sequence: TGCGCCAGCAGCCAAATGGTCGACAGGGAAGCTTTCTTT. It is translated as CASSQMVDREAFF.